These 27 T cell receptor beta chains were sequenced from one sample in a study of monozygotic twins with cystic fibrosis. Sequencing used immunoSEQ multiplex PCR; TCRdb keeps in-frame clones, though not all of them. Here the sample spans about 9,600 clones, around 90% being singletons. The sequenced material came from blood. The receptor set was obtained from a boy younger than 10 with cystic fibrosis.

The V and J genes are TRBV2 and TRBJ1-2; 10 bases fit TRBD1. Per germline, CDR1 SNHLY and CDR2 FYNNEI. The CDR3 runs to 15 residues. J was trimmed by 5 bases and V by 2 bases; bases with no gene match: 5. DNA of the CDR3: TGTGCCAGCAGTGAAAAGGGGGACAGGGGATATGGCTACACCTTC. Encoded protein: CASSEKGDRGYGYTF.

The chain uses TRBV11-1 and TRBJ2-7; 11 bases match TRBD1. This CDR3 is built from 15 residues. V was clipped by 5 bases and J by 5 bases; unmatched bases: 8. Germline values: CDR1 SGHAT, CDR2 FQDESV (reference sequence). DNA of the CDR3: TGTGCCAGCAGCCCGCGGACAGGGGGCTTCGACGAGCAGTACTTC. Its translation: CASSPRTGGFDEQYF.

The V and J genes are TRBV5-4 and TRBJ1-4; D not certain. The CDR3 length is 13 residues. The V end lost 0 bases, the J end lost 8 bases, and 8 bases lay between the germline ends. Per the germline V gene, CDR1 is SGHNT and CDR2 is YYREEE (reference sequence). The CDR3 reads CASSLVGGEKLFF. CDR3 DNA sequence: TGTGCCAGCAGCTTGGTGGGCGGCGAAAAACTGTTTTTT. Variable domain in full (rest from reference TRBV5-4 and TRBJ1-4): ETGVTQSPTHLIKTRGQQVTLRCSSQSGHNTVSWYQQALGQGPQFIFQYYREEENGRGNFPPRFSGLQFPNYSSELNVNALELDDSALYLCASSLVGGEKLFFGSGTQLSVL.

The chain combines TRBV7-9 with TRBJ1-1; D possibly corresponds to TRBD1 (6 bases). The CDR3 contains 15 residues. V was trimmed by 3 bases and J by 0 bases, leaving 11 bases between them. CDR1 and CDR2 (germline): SEHNR, FQNEAQ (reference sequence). The CDR3 DNA follows: TGTGCCAGCAGCTTCCCGGGACACCTGAACACTGAAGCTTTCTTT. Translated: CASSFPGHLNTEAFF.

The genes are TRBV28 and TRBJ2-7; maybe TRBD2 (6 bases). Trimming cost V 5 bases and J 2 bases, with 16 bases left between them. Per the germline V gene, CDR1 is MDHEN and CDR2 is SYDVKM. This CDR3 spans 15 amino acids. The CDR3 loop is CASSLGPGLPYEQYV. The CDR3 DNA is TGTGCCAGCAGTCTAGGGCCGGGACTCCCCTACGAGCAGTACGTC.

This clone occurred once. CDR3 nucleotides: TGTGCCAGCAGCTTAATTCAGGGGGCCGGGGAGCTGTTTTTT. Protein product: CASSLIQGAGELFF. This chain uses TRBV11-2 with TRBJ2-2; TRBD1 aligns across 7 bases. Germline CDR1 and CDR2: SGHAT and FQNNGV. The CDR3 consists of 14 residues. V shed 2 bases, J shed 6 bases, and the junction held 3 bases outside the gene matches.

V is TRBV19 and J is TRBJ1-3; D is undetermined. Looked up from germline, CDR1 is LNHDA and CDR2 is SQIVND (reference sequence). The length of the CDR3 is 15 residues. The V end lost 3 bases, the J end lost 4 bases, and 13 bases lay between the germline ends. CDR3 in DNA: TGTGCCAGTAGTATGGTCGGGAGTATCGGAAACACCATATATTTT. Its protein is CASSMVGSIGNTIYF.

V gene TRBV5-4 combines with J gene TRBJ2-1; TRBD1 matches 7 bases. The ends lost 0 bases at V and 3 bases at J; junction bases unmatched: 6. This CDR3 spans 16 amino acids. Germline loops: CDR1 SGHNT, CDR2 YYREEE (reference sequence). CDR3 nucleotides: TGTGCCAGCAGCTTGGGACAGGGCCAGGGCTACAATGAGCAGTTCTTC. This translates into CASSLGQGQGYNEQFF.

V gene TRBV6-1 combines with J gene TRBJ2-3; 7 bases fit TRBD1. The CDR3 sequence is 13 residues long. The trim removed 11 bases at V and 2 bases at J, leaving 7 bases unmatched. Germline lookup yields CDR1 MNHNS and CDR2 SASEGT. In DNA, the CDR3 is TGTGCCGCGGCCGGGACAGTCACAGATACGCAGTATTTT. Residues: CAAAGTVTDTQYF.

This clone turned up a few times. The chain employs TRBV5-5 and TRBJ2-7, with 7 bases that match TRBD1. Germline loops: CDR1 SGHKS, CDR2 YYEKEE (reference sequence). The junction had 10 bases not matched to a gene; V was cut back by 2 bases and J by 5 bases. The CDR3 contains 15 residues. CDR3 sequence reads: CASSFRDRAIHEQYV. In DNA form, the CDR3 reads TGTGCCAGCAGCTTCCGAGACAGGGCTATTCACGAGCAGTACGTC.

This rearrangement joins TRBV10-3 to TRBJ2-7; TRBD1 or TRBD2 may be the D gene (5 bases each). V was trimmed by 8 bases and J by 0 bases, leaving 17 bases between them. Germline CDR1 reads ENHRY; CDR2 reads SYGVKD. CDR3 size: 15 residues. The CDR3 loop is CAIREGTSSSYEQYF. In DNA form, the CDR3 reads TGTGCCATCCGGGAAGGGACGTCGAGCTCCTACGAGCAGTACTTC.

The chain carries TRBV7-9 and TRBJ1-2; perhaps TRBD1 as D (6 bases). The CDR3 contains 15 residues. CDR1 SEHNR and CDR2 FQNEAQ come from the germline V gene (reference sequence). Trimming removed 5 bases from V and 0 bases from J, with 13 bases in between. In DNA form, the CDR3 reads TGTGCCAGCAGCCAACAGGGTGTCCCTAACTATGGCTACACCTTC. Its protein product is CASSQQGVPNYGYTF.

The rearrangement joins TRBV30 to TRBJ2-2; possible D gene TRBD2, 6 bases. Germline V gives CDR1 GTSNPN, CDR2 SVGIG (reference sequence). Trimming stripped 2 bases from V and 5 bases from J, with 15 bases between. CDR3 size: 15 residues. CDR3 DNA sequence: TGTGCCTGGAGTCACAGGCCCCGGGGGACCGGGGAGCTGTTTTTT. It yields the protein CAWSHRPRGTGELFF. The variable domain in full, completed from reference TRBV30 and TRBJ2-2, reads SQTIHQWPATLVQPVGSPLSLECTVEGTSNPNLYWYRQAAGRGLQLLFYSVGIGQISSEVPQNLSASRPQDRQFILSSKKLLLSDSGFYLCAWSHRPRGTGELFFGEGSRLTVL.

The rearrangement uses TRBV15 and TRBJ1-3; no reliable D call. The CDR3 is 15 residues long. Germline V gives CDR1 LNHNV, CDR2 YYDKDF (reference sequence). Trimming left V 0 bases short and J 5 bases short, with 11 bases between. CDR3 nucleotides: TGTGCCACCAGCAGAGATCAGGACCCGAGAAACACCATATATTTT. Translation gives CATSRDQDPRNTIYF.

The V call is TRBV2, the J call TRBJ1-1, with 8 bases lining up with TRBD1. The CDR3 covers 12 residues. V lost 6 bases and J lost 11; bases outside the gene matches: 8. The germline V gene has CDR1 SNHLY and CDR2 FYNNEI. CDR3 in amino acids: CASRPDRVGAFF. In DNA, the CDR3 is TGTGCCAGCAGACCGGACAGGGTTGGGGCTTTCTTT.

The genes are TRBV7-2 and TRBJ2-7; TRBD2 matches 8 bases. The CDR3 has 16 amino acids. Trimming at V came to 5 bases and at J to 3 bases, leaving 12 bases not matched to a gene. Germline V gene data show CDR1 as SGHTA and CDR2 as FQGNSA. CDR3 DNA sequence: TGTGCCAGCAGCCGCTCCGGGGGGGGGCGATACTACGAGCAGTACGTC. Translated: CASSRSGGGRYYEQYV.

The table lists this clone with a count of one. The J gene is TRBJ2-5, the V gene TRBV6-5, with D tentatively TRBD2 (5 bases). This CDR3 is 13 amino acids long. Trimming stripped 7 bases from V and 7 bases from J, with 16 bases between. Germline-derived CDR1 and CDR2 are MNHEY and SVGAGI. The DNA of the CDR3 is TGTGCCAGCACTTCAGGCTTAGAGGGGACCCAGTACTTC. Translation: CASTSGLEGTQYF.

The gene calls are TRBV7-8 and TRBJ2-7, with TRBD1 matching over 9 bases. Germline lookup yields CDR1 SGHVS and CDR2 FQNEAQ. The CDR3 consists of 12 residues. The junction had 3 bases not matched to a gene; V was cut back by 6 bases and J by 6 bases. The CDR3 is CASSWDRAEQYV. The DNA of the CDR3 is TGTGCCAGCAGTTGGGACAGGGCCGAGCAGTACGTC.

The chain uses TRBV7-2 and TRBJ2-1; 8 bases line up with TRBD1. Germline assignment: CDR1 SGHTA and CDR2 FQGNSA. Trimming cost V 5 bases and J 3 bases; bases outside gene matches: 3. The CDR3 is made up of 14 amino acids. The CDR3 protein is CASSPGQGYNEQFF. The CDR3, as DNA: TGTGCCAGCAGCCCCGGACAGGGCTACAATGAGCAGTTCTTC.

The chain links TRBV4-1 to TRBJ1-3; D unresolved. The CDR3 spans 14 residues. Germline lookup yields CDR1 MGHRA and CDR2 YSYEKL. The ends were cut back, 1 base at V and 6 bases at J, with 10 bases in the middle. CDR3 sequence (DNA): TGCGCCAGCAGCCAAGTGGCGGTGGAAAACACCATATATTTT. Translation gives CASSQVAVENTIYF.

This chain's CDR3 is CASSLEGVVSNQPQHF. The CDR3 DNA reads TGTGCCAGCAGCTTAGAGGGGGTAGTTAGCAATCAGCCCCAGCATTTT. The chain couples TRBV7-8 to TRBJ1-5, with a weak D call TRBD1 (6 bases). The CDR3 totals 16 residues. Trimming took off 1 base at V and 0 bases at J, with 10 bases between the two ends. Germline V CDR1 and CDR2: SGHVS, FQNEAQ.

The chain employs TRBV6-1 and TRBJ1-2; 8 nucleotides align to TRBD1. This CDR3 has 13 amino acids. Germline V CDR1 and CDR2: MNHNS, SASEGT. The junction had 3 bases not matched to a gene; V was cut back by 0 bases and J by 9 bases. The CDR3 sequence is CASSEARTGSYTF. The CDR3, as DNA: TGTGCCAGCAGTGAAGCGAGGACAGGGAGCTACACCTTC.

The chain has TRBV19 and TRBJ1-1; D uncertain. The CDR3 has 15 amino acids. The germline CDR1 and CDR2 sequences are LNHDA and SQIVND (reference sequence). V lost 0 bases to trimming and J lost 6 bases, with 14 bases between them. The chain's CDR3 is CASSIDLLGEPEAFF. CDR3 in DNA: TGTGCCAGTAGTATAGATCTTCTCGGGGAACCTGAAGCTTTCTTT.

The rearrangement links TRBV5-6 to TRBJ2-4, with 8 bases identical to TRBD2. Germline values: CDR1 SGHDT, CDR2 YYEEEE. This CDR3 has 14 amino acids. V was clipped by 4 bases and J by 2 bases; unmatched bases: 2. CDR3 region: CASSAGGPKNIQYF. The CDR3 bases are TGTGCCAGCAGCGCGGGGGGTCCCAAAAACATTCAGTACTTC. The full variable domain, in which reference TRBV5-6 and TRBJ2-4 provide the parts outside the CDR3, is DAGVTQSPTHLIKTRGQQVTLRCSPKSGHDTVSWYQQALGQGPQFIFQYYEEEERQRGNFPDRFSGHQFPNYSSELNVNALLLGDSALYLCASSAGGPKNIQYFGAGTRLSVL.

The rearrangement links TRBV5-1 to TRBJ1-1; D call uncertain. V lost 0 bases and J lost 1, with 10 bases in between. Germline V lookup: CDR1 SGHRS, CDR2 YFSETQ. The CDR3 covers 15 residues. CDR3 sequence: CASSLAGIPNTEAFF. CDR3 coding DNA: TGCGCCAGCAGCTTGGCCGGGATACCGAACACTGAAGCTTTCTTT.

The chain is built from TRBV6-6 and TRBJ1-1; no clear D gene. The CDR3 loop spans 12 amino acids. The V and J ends lost 8 bases and 6 bases respectively, with 13 bases between them. Germline CDR1 and CDR2: MNHNY and SVGAGI (reference sequence). The CDR3 nucleotides read TGTGCCAGCCGTACTCGGTCGGCTGAAGCTTTCTTT. Protein sequence: CASRTRSAEAFF.

This chain joins TRBV7-6 and TRBJ1-4; D call uncertain. CDR3 size: 12 residues. Germline V CDR1 and CDR2: SGHVS, FNYEAQ. The V gene lost 3 bases and the J gene lost 8 bases, with 7 bases spanning the gap. CDR3 nucleotides: TGTGCCAGCAGCTTCGGGCGCGAAAAACTGTTTTTT. The encoded protein is CASSFGREKLFF.